Presented here are 14 T cell receptor beta chains from one specimen sequenced in a study of identical twins. TCRdb used MiXCR to reprocess the 5' RACE reads, holding one entry per CDR3 protein. The sample lists about 240,000 distinct CDR3 sequences; roughly 13% were seen once. The sample also formed part of further work on yellow fever vaccine responses in identical twins.

Specimen: memory (CD45RO+) T cells sorted from blood. The receptors stem from a woman between 18 and 30 years old in good health.

The chain combines TRBV2 with TRBJ2-3; no firm D call. Germline-derived CDR1 and CDR2 are SNHLY and FYNNEI. The CDR3 loop spans 12 amino acids. V was cut by 8 bases and J by 4 bases, with 10 bases left in between. The CDR3 DNA follows: TGTGCCAGCGTGATCAAGGCAGATACGCAGTATTTT. It translates to CASVIKADTQYF.

The V and J genes are TRBV4-1 and TRBJ2-7; D is ambiguous. The CDR3 totals 14 residues. CDR1 is MGHRA, CDR2 YSYEKL, per germline. V was clipped by 1 base and J by 3 bases, with 10 bases between them. The CDR3 protein is CASSQGRVSYEQYF. CDR3 nucleotide sequence: TGCGCCAGCAGCCAAGGGAGAGTCAGCTACGAGCAGTACTTC.

There are many counts of this clonotype. This chain joins TRBV5-5 and TRBJ2-3, with 7 bases that match TRBD1. The junction had 4 bases not matched to a gene; V was cut back by 6 bases and J by 6 bases. This CDR3 contains 12 residues. The germline gives CDR1 SGHKS, CDR2 YYEKEE (reference sequence). The CDR3 DNA reads TGTGCCAGCATGAGGGGGCAGGATACGCAGTATTTT. Protein: CASMRGQDTQYF. Looking up the rest from reference TRBV5-5 and TRBJ2-3 gives the full variable domain: DAGVTQSPTHLIKTRGQQVTLRCSPISGHKSVSWYQQVLGQGPQFIFQYYEKEERGRGNFPDRFSARQFPNYSSELNVNALLLGDSALYLCASMRGQDTQYFGPGTRLTVL.

In its sample, this clonotype was seen many times. The J gene is TRBJ2-3, the V gene TRBV20-1; 9 positions agree with TRBD2. This CDR3 region has 15 residues. Germline V lookup: CDR1 DFQATT, CDR2 SNEGSKA (reference sequence). J gave up 2 bases and V 6 bases, and 9 bases lay outside the gene matches. The DNA of the CDR3 is TGCAGTGCCCCGGGGGCGGGAGGGCCCACAGATACGCAGTATTTT. It translates to CSAPGAGGPTDTQYF.

This clonotype showed up just a few times. The chain recombines TRBV7-2 with TRBJ2-7, with 7 nucleotides matching TRBD2. Germline V gene data show CDR1 as SGHTA and CDR2 as FQGNSA. The CDR3 sequence is 17 residues long. V was pared by 1 base and J by 7 bases, with 16 bases of the junction left unmatched. The CDR3 DNA sequence: TGTGCCAGCAGCTTAGGCCACAGTAGCGGGCCACGTGGGGAGCAGTACTTC. This encodes CASSLGHSSGPRGEQYF.

This clonotype was detected many times. V is TRBV12-3 or TRBV12-4 and J is TRBJ2-1; tentatively, D is TRBD2 (5 bases). V lost 5 bases and J 12 bases, leaving 8 bases between the germline ends. The CDR3 has 10 residues. CDR3 bases: TGTGCCAGCAGTAGAGAGGGGCAGTTCTTC. It is translated as CASSREGQFF.

The chain uses TRBV18 and TRBJ2-1; the match to TRBD1 covers 9 bases. CDR1 and CDR2 (germline): KGHSH, LQKENI. J gave up 6 bases and V 5 bases, and 8 bases lay outside the gene matches. The CDR3 contains 15 residues. The CDR3, as DNA: TGTGCCAGCTCATTTACAGGGGGCGCCTCCAATGAGCAGTTCTTC. This translates into CASSFTGGASNEQFF. Full variable domain (rest looked up from reference TRBV18 and TRBJ2-1): NAGVMQNPRHLVRRRGQEARLRCSPMKGHSHVYWYRQLPEEGLKFMVYLQKENIIDESGMPKERFSAEFPKEGPSILRIQQVVRGDSAAYFCASSFTGGASNEQFFGPGTRLTVL.

This clonotype was counted only a few times. The chain employs TRBV7-2 and TRBJ2-3, with TRBD2 matching over 10 bases. CDR3 length: 16 amino acids. The J segment lost 6 bases and the V segment lost 5 bases, leaving 11 bases of the junction unmatched. Germline-derived CDR1 and CDR2 are SGHTA and FQGNSA. The CDR3 spells CASSLRTSGFSDTQYF. The CDR3 DNA follows: TGTGCCAGCAGCCTGCGGACTAGCGGTTTTTCCGATACGCAGTATTTT.

The genes are TRBV5-1 and TRBJ1-2, with 7 bases matching TRBD1. This CDR3 is 14 amino acids long. CDR1 is SGHRS, CDR2 YFSETQ, per germline. V gave up 4 bases and J gave up 2 bases; unmatched junction bases: 5. CDR3 loop: CASSEKGANYGYTF. CDR3 nucleotide sequence: TGCGCCAGCAGCGAGAAGGGGGCGAACTATGGCTACACCTTC.

This clonotype has a handful of counts. The chain uses TRBV5-6 and TRBJ2-1; TRBD2 matches at 9 bases. The CDR3 runs to 14 residues. V was clipped by 5 bases and J by 3 bases; unmatched bases: 3. CDR1 and CDR2 from the germline V gene are SGHDT and YYEEEE. The CDR3 bases are TGTGCCAGCAGGGCTAGCGGGAACTACAATGAGCAGTTCTTC. This gives the protein CASRASGNYNEQFF.

This clonotype was seen repeatedly, ten times or more. The chain employs TRBV9 and TRBJ2-3, with D possibly being TRBD1 (7 bases). Trimming removed 3 bases from V and 8 bases from J, with 13 bases in between. CDR1 and CDR2 (germline): SGDLS, YYNGEE. The CDR3 runs to 13 residues. CDR3 residues: CASSGAGGGTQYF. The CDR3 DNA reads TGTGCCAGCAGCGGCGCAGGGGGAGGTACGCAGTATTTT.

The chain couples TRBV5-1 to TRBJ2-4; the match to TRBD1 covers 9 bases. The V gene's germline CDR1 is SGHRS and CDR2 YFSETQ. Trimming removed 5 bases from V and 7 bases from J; junction bases left unmatched: 10. The CDR3 is 15 amino acids. The CDR3 nucleotides read TGCGCCAGCAGAGAGAGTACAGGGGGCCCGAACATTCAGTACTTC. This encodes CASRESTGGPNIQYF.

Turning to this clonotype: This could be a read error, since a much larger clone is one nucleotide away. The V and J genes are TRBV5-4 and TRBJ2-3; 10 bases match TRBD2. The CDR3 is 14 amino acids. Germline V CDR1 and CDR2: SGHNT, YYREEE (reference sequence). The ends lost 4 bases at V and 7 bases at J; junction bases unmatched: 6. The CDR3, as DNA: TGTGCCAGCAGCAGGACTAGCGGTGCACATACGCAGTATTTT. This translates into CASSRTSGAHTQYF.

The V gene is TRBV12-3 or TRBV12-4, the J gene TRBJ2-1, with 8 bases matching TRBD2. The CDR3 spans 14 residues. V lost 5 bases to trimming and J lost 7 bases; unmatched junction nucleotides: 7. CDR3 in DNA: TGTGCCAGCAGTCCCGGGGGGGCAGCAAATGAGCAGTTCTTC. Translation: CASSPGGAANEQFF.